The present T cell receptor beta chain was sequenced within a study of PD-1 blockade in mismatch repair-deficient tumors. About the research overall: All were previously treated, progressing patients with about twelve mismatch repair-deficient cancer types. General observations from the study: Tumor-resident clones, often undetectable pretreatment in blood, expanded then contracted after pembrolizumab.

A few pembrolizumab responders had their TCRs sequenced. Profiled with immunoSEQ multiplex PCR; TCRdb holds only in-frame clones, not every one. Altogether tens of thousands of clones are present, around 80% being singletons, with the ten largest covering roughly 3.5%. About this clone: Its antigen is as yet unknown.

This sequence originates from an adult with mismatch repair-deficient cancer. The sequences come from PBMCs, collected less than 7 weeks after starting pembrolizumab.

The CDR3 nucleotides are TGTGCCAGCAGCTGGGGACTAGCGGGAGGGCCCAGCACAGATACGCAGTATTTT. Its translation: CASSWGLAGGPSTDTQYF. The genes are TRBV7-2 and TRBJ2-3; 16 positions agree with TRBD2. V shed 4 bases and J 0 bases; nucleotides not matched to a gene: 4. This CDR3 comprises 18 residues. In germline, CDR1 is SGHTA, CDR2 FQGNSA.